This T cell receptor (beta chain) appears in the sequencing data of a study of ipilimumab plus nivolumab after autologous stem cell transplantation (dated by TCRdb to 2020 to 2022). A note on the overall study: The median number of doses received by trial patients was four to six for ipilimumab and 8 for nivolumab. Included in the myeloma cohort were high-risk transplant-naive patients as well as patients relapsing within 3 years of a first autologous transplant. Patients in the trial were undergoing autologous transplant and had high-risk diffuse large B cell lymphoma, mature T cell lymphoma, or multiple myeloma. The intent-to-treat population of the trial consisted of 30 to 35 patients. Results the study describes overall, beyond this receptor: The authors stated that profiles of the T cell receptor repertoire, regulatory T cell phenotype and gut microbiota provided a biologic rationale for studying this approach further. Combined checkpoint inhibition appeared tolerable as post-transplant consolidation, according to the authors' conclusion.

Library method: the immunoSEQ multiplex PCR assay. The table was pulled from immuneACCESS by TCRdb, which kept in-frame rearrangements only. Such tables lose some clones; where checked, under half of the loss comes from unresolved V genes, and the rest has no known cause. The sample yields fewer than 45,000 clones; around 93% were counted once. The ten largest clones add up to over 0.85% of the sample. Notes on this clone: There is no known antigen for this receptor. The record has no base qualities; no much larger clone is one base away.

The cysteine opens and the phenylalanine closes a CDR3 of 14 amino acids. Left in the record is the CDR3 DNA by itself, 42 bases read in frame from the first base. CDR1 SGHRS and CDR2 YFSETQ were looked up in the germline V gene. At the junction V is shortened by 1 base and J by 1 base, with 8 bases in between. Checkpoint therapy was initiated 14 to 28 days after autologous transplant, and ipilimumab was administered at 1 mg/kg intravenously on day 1 of selected weeks. Nivolumab was given at 3 mg/kg intravenously on day 1 of weeks 1, 4, 7, 10, and every two weeks through week 26. The study was a Phase Ib clinical trial testing combined checkpoint inhibition with ipilimumab and nivolumab as consolidation after autologous stem cell transplantation.

This receptor was identified in a male donor with multiple myeloma. The sequences come from PBMCs, collected in a trial of ipilimumab plus nivolumab as post-transplant consolidation. The V and J segments used are TRBV5-1 and TRBJ1-1, with no confident D gene call. CDR3 reads: CASSLFPENTEAFF. The DNA reads TGCGCCAGCAGCTTGTTCCCAGAGAACACTGAAGCTTTCTTT.